The 6 T cell receptor beta chains below come from one sample, sequenced in a study of cytomegalovirus exposure and HLA in healthy donors. PCR employed 60 Vbeta and 13 Jbeta primers. Sequencing used immunoSEQ multiplex PCR; TCRdb keeps in-frame clones, though not all of them. The sample carries around 180,000 clones, over 65% recorded once. The sample taken for sequencing was PBMCs. The receptor source for this set is a woman aged 25 to 45 in good health and CMV-seropositive.

The chain has TRBV7-6 and TRBJ2-5, with D unresolved. The assigned J gene may be wrong: the sequence end matches TRBJ2-7 better. From germline, CDR1 is SGHVS and CDR2 FNYEAQ. CDR3 size: 15 residues. Written as DNA, the CDR3 is TGTGCCAGCAGCTTAGACGGCGGCGGCTCCTACGAGCAGTACTTC. This codes for CASSLDGGGSYEQYF.

This clone was counted a few times. The gene calls are TRBV5-6 and TRBJ2-7, with TRBD2 identical over 7 bases. Germline CDR1 and CDR2: SGHDT and YYEEEE. V was clipped by 6 bases and J by 2 bases; unmatched bases: 8. There are 14 residues in the CDR3. The CDR3 coding sequence is TGTGCCAGCACCCCCCGGGGAGGGGCCTACGAGCAGTACTTC. Translating gives CASTPRGGAYEQYF.

This clone was seen just once. This rearrangement joins TRBV29-1 to TRBJ2-7; 7 positions agree with TRBD2. V gave up 6 bases and J gave up 4 bases; unmatched junction bases: 12. The CDR3 length is 14 residues. Germline CDR1 and CDR2: SQVTM and ANQGSEA. The CDR3 DNA sequence: TGCAGCGTCGTGAACGGCGGGAGAGGGTACGAGCAGTACTTC. This encodes CSVVNGGRGYEQYF.

The rearrangement links TRBV27 to TRBJ2-7, with D possibly TRBD2 on 5 matching bases. The CDR3 sequence is 14 residues long. Trimming cost V 4 bases and J 5 bases, with 15 bases left between them. Germline loops: CDR1 MNHEY, CDR2 SMNVEV (reference sequence). CDR3 loop: CASSSAGNLNEQYF. DNA of the CDR3: TGTGCCAGCAGTTCGGCCGGGAACCTCAACGAGCAGTACTTC.

The rearrangement uses TRBV7-9 and TRBJ1-1; D remains unclear. The germline V gene has CDR1 SEHNR and CDR2 FQNEAQ (reference sequence). This CDR3 comprises 13 residues. V gave up 7 bases and J gave up 8 bases, with 17 bases separating them. Here the CDR3 reads CASTRELGSEAFF. For the CDR3, the DNA is TGTGCCAGCACCCGGGAACTGGGCTCCGAAGCTTTCTTT.

The chain has TRBV28 and TRBJ2-5; D is possibly TRBD2 (5 bases). With 5 bases removed from V and 4 bases from J, the gap between germline ends came to 14 bases. The germline V gene has CDR1 MDHEN and CDR2 SYDVKM. The CDR3 is made up of 14 amino acids. Here the CDR3 DNA reads TGTGCCAGCAGTCCCGGACTGGGCGCAGAGACCCAGTACTTC. Residues: CASSPGLGAETQYF.